Shown below are 18 T cell receptor beta chains from a single sample sequenced in a study of a mutant IDH1 vaccine in newly diagnosed glioma (TCRdb year 2021). The sample's time point label is to be understood as: week 35, safety follow-up. Each vaccine dose was 300 ug of a 20-mer mutant IDH1 peptide in Montanide, given subcutaneously with topical imiquimod. Libraries were built with the immunoSEQ multiplex PCR assay. This is the immuneACCESS table as TCRdb keeps it, with only in-frame sequences that have V and J called. A part of the clones is gone; compared with another copy, unresolved V genes explain less than half, and the rest is unexplained. The sample table lists 35,000 to 45,000 clones, 80% to 90% of them with a count of one. The ten largest clones represent roughly 1.5% of the sample. No antigens are known for them. The sample was PBMCs, taken from a glioma patient whose treatment included an IDH1 peptide vaccine. The receptor set was obtained from a man in his forties with glioma.

The rearrangement joins TRBV28 to TRBJ2-1, with D possibly TRBD2 on 6 matching bases. Germline CDR1 and CDR2: MDHEN and SYDVKM. V shed 3 bases and J shed 6 bases, with 15 bases lying between them. This CDR3 contains 15 residues. CDR3 nucleotide sequence: TGTGCCAGCAGTTTGAGAGCGGGCGTTACCAATGAGCAGTTCTTC. Translating it yields CASSLRAGVTNEQFF.

The chain is built from TRBV7-6 and TRBJ2-2; D is undetermined. Germline V gives CDR1 SGHVS, CDR2 FNYEAQ. Trimming removed 5 bases at V and 5 bases at J, with 15 bases between. This CDR3 has 15 amino acids. The DNA of the CDR3 is TGTGCCAGCAGCCTGACATCGGTCCTGACCGGGGAGCTGTTTTTT. It codes for CASSLTSVLTGELFF.

This rearrangement joins TRBV30 to TRBJ1-1; TRBD1 is a possible D gene (5 bases). This CDR3 is 13 amino acids long. Germline loops: CDR1 GTSNPN, CDR2 SVGIG (reference sequence). V gave up 3 bases and J gave up 8 bases, with 16 bases separating them. The CDR3 DNA reads TGTGCCTGGAGCCCGAGGTCGTGGGGCGAAGCTTTCTTT. This gives the protein CAWSPRSWGEAFF.

This clone showed up just a few times. The rearrangement joins TRBV4-1 to TRBJ1-2; maybe TRBD1 (6 bases). The CDR3 runs 16 residues. CDR1 is MGHRA and CDR2 is YSYEKL in the germline V gene. V was clipped by 4 bases and J by 2 bases, with 17 bases between them. CDR3 in DNA: TGCGCCAGCAGCCCCAATTCGGGGGGGCGGAACTATGGCTACACCTTC. This translates into CASSPNSGGRNYGYTF.

In DNA form, the CDR3 reads TGTGCCAGCAGCGTAGGGTCAGGGGGTAATGAAAAACTGTTTTTT. This sequence encodes CASSVGSGGNEKLFF. This sequence joins TRBV9 and TRBJ1-4; 7 bases align to TRBD1. After removal of 0 bases from V and 4 bases from J, the junction contained 3 bases not matched to a gene. CDR1 and CDR2 from the germline V gene are SGDLS and YYNGEE. The CDR3 is 15 residues long.

Here the CDR3 DNA reads TGTGCCAGTAGTAACTGGACCCAAGAGACCCAGTACTTC. This gives the protein CASSNWTQETQYF. V and J are TRBV19 and TRBJ2-5; D is uncertain. Germline V CDR1 and CDR2: LNHDA, SQIVND (reference sequence). The V and J ends lost 4 bases and 1 base respectively, with 7 bases between them. The CDR3 is made up of 13 amino acids.

A word on this clone: At one end the junction does not follow the germline gene, possibly because of a read error. The chain joins TRBV29-1 to TRBJ1-4, with a tentative D call TRBD1 (6 bases). Germline CDR1 reads SQVTM; CDR2 reads ANQGSEA. This CDR3 contains 14 residues. CDR3 nucleotides: TGCAGCGTTCAAGACGGGACACGATATGAAAAACTGTTTTTT. Protein sequence: CSVQDGTRYEKLFF.

V is TRBV7-8 and J is TRBJ2-3; D is unclear. CDR3 size: 14 residues. The V end lost 7 bases, the J end lost 1 base, and 12 bases lay between the germline ends. Germline CDR1 SGHVS, CDR2 FQNEAQ. The CDR3 loop is CASTKAGGTDTQYF. The CDR3 nucleotides are TGTGCCAGCACCAAAGCTGGCGGCACAGATACGCAGTATTTT.

The chain uses TRBV19 and TRBJ2-5; D is ambiguous. V lost 3 bases, J lost 0 bases, and 23 bases lay in between. CDR1 LNHDA and CDR2 SQIVND come from the germline V gene (reference sequence). This CDR3 is built from 19 residues. The CDR3 DNA is TGTGCCAGTAGTATTTCACAGAAGAAACCTCAAAAAAACCAAGAGACCCAGTACTTC. Residues: CASSISQKKPQKNQETQYF.

The V gene is TRBV4-2, the J gene TRBJ2-5; TRBD2 aligns across 9 bases. The end of the DNA fits TRBJ2-7 better, so the J call may be wrong. Germline assignment: CDR1 LGHNA and CDR2 YNFKEQ. The CDR3 loop spans 15 amino acids. The DNA for the CDR3 is TGTGCCAGCAGCCAAGAGACTAGCGGCTCCTACGAGCAGTACTTC. It translates to CASSQETSGSYEQYF.

The genes are TRBV19 and TRBJ2-7, with 8 bases aligning to TRBD2. The germline CDR1 and CDR2 sequences are LNHDA and SQIVND (reference sequence). V shed 2 bases and J 3 bases; nucleotides not matched to a gene: 3. The CDR3 is 14 amino acids. CDR3 protein: CASSINSGVYEQYF. The CDR3, as DNA: TGTGCCAGTAGTATAAATAGCGGGGTCTACGAGCAGTACTTC.

V usage is TRBV11-2 and J usage is TRBJ2-1; TRBD2 might be the D (5 bases). Looked up from germline, CDR1 is SGHAT and CDR2 is FQNNGV. The CDR3 is 15 amino acids. The V end lost 4 bases, the J end lost 4 bases, and 14 bases lay between the germline ends. The CDR3 sequence: CASSSRAGVYNEQFF. The CDR3 nucleotides read TGTGCCAGCAGCTCTAGGGCCGGGGTATACAATGAGCAGTTCTTC.

The V and J genes are TRBV10-3 and TRBJ1-1; D may be TRBD1 (5 bases). CDR1 and CDR2 from the germline V gene are ENHRY and SYGVKD. This CDR3 has 15 amino acids. V dropped 3 bases and J dropped 0 bases, with 11 bases sitting between them. CDR3 protein: CAISDTGRLNTEAFF. CDR3 nucleotides: TGTGCCATCAGTGATACGGGACGGCTGAACACTGAAGCTTTCTTT.

With regard to this clone: A read error may account for a junction end that differs from germline. The identical CDR3 is also encoded by other nucleotide sequences in the sample. The genes are TRBV18 and TRBJ2-2; 12 bases fit TRBD2. CDR3 length: 17 amino acids. CDR1 KGHSH and CDR2 LQKENI come from the germline V gene. CDR3: CASSTVGLAGSTGELFF. The CDR3 nucleotides are TGTGCCAGCTCAACTGTTGGACTAGCGGGATCCACCGGAGAGCTGTTTTTT.

The CDR3 loop is CASSQDSNRLGGELFF. CDR3 coding DNA: TGTGCCAGCAGCCAAGATAGTAACAGGCTGGGCGGGGAGCTGTTTTTT. The chain joins TRBV4-2 to TRBJ2-2, with a weak D call TRBD1 (5 bases). V shed 0 bases and J shed 7 bases, with 15 bases lying between them. Germline CDR1 reads LGHNA; CDR2 reads YNFKEQ. This CDR3 has 16 residues.

The CDR3 DNA follows: TGTGCCAGCAGTTACACCCGGGGGGTCCAAGAGACCCAGTACTTC. Amino acids: CASSYTRGVQETQYF. The chain couples TRBV6-6 to TRBJ2-5, with TRBD2 matching 7 bases. The V segment lost 2 bases and the J segment 1 base; nucleotides outside the gene matches: 4. The CDR3 totals 15 residues. CDR1 and CDR2 from the germline V gene are MNHNY and SVGAGI (reference sequence).

Here the CDR3 reads CASSQGVISTDTQYF. The CDR3, as DNA: TGCGCCAGCAGCCAAGGGGTGATAAGCACAGATACGCAGTATTTT. The V and J genes are TRBV4-1 and TRBJ2-3; D gene unclear. The germline V gene encodes CDR1 MGHRA and CDR2 YSYEKL. V was shortened by 1 base and J by 0 bases, with 8 bases between the two germline ends. This CDR3 spans 15 amino acids.

The CDR3 protein is CASSQIGRADEQYF. CDR3 nucleotide sequence: TGTGCCAGCAGCCAAATCGGGAGGGCCGACGAGCAGTACTTC. The rearrangement joins TRBV4-2 to TRBJ2-7; 8 nucleotides agree with TRBD2. This CDR3 region has 14 residues. The junction had 5 bases not matched to a gene; V was cut back by 2 bases and J by 5 bases. Germline V gene lookup returns CDR1 LGHNA and CDR2 YNFKEQ.